The 25 T cell receptor beta chains given below trace back to one sample, sequenced in a study of graft-versus-host responses after intestinal transplantation. The data were produced by immunoSEQ multiplex PCR, yet TCRdb's version contains in-frame clones alone and is incomplete. There are approximately 93,000 clones in the sample; about 90% occur only once, and around 0.067% lies in the top ten. The antigens for these receptors are not known. The material was unstimulated CD8+ T cells sorted from spleen or lymph node cells, obtained before transplant. These TCRs come from a human donor who was the organ donor for an intestinal transplant.

This clone was counted once. The J gene is TRBJ1-1, the V gene TRBV7-8; D perhaps matches TRBD1 (5 bases). The germline gives CDR1 SGHVS, CDR2 FQNEAQ. CDR3 size: 12 residues. Trimming removed 4 bases at V and 13 bases at J, with 16 bases between. For the CDR3, the DNA is TGTGCCAGCAGCTCTCGGGGCTCCGGGGGTTTCTTT. Translating gives CASSSRGSGGFF. Complete variable domain (other parts from reference TRBV7-8 and TRBJ1-1): GAGVSQSPRYKVAKRGQDVALRCDPISGHVSLFWYQQALGQGPEFLTYFQNEAQLDKSGLPSDRFFAERPEGSVSTLKIQRTQQEDSAVYLCASSSRGSGGFFGQGTRLTVV.

This clone was seen only once. The chain uses TRBV27 and TRBJ1-1, with a possible D match to TRBD1 (5 bases). V dropped 4 bases and J dropped 7 bases, with 7 bases sitting between them. The germline CDR1 and CDR2 sequences are MNHEY and SMNVEV (reference sequence). This CDR3 comprises 11 residues. CDR3 region: CASSSGGEAFF. The CDR3 DNA follows: TGTGCCAGCAGTTCGGGGGGTGAAGCTTTCTTT.

This chain uses TRBV13 with TRBJ2-3, with TRBD2 matching 13 bases. The CDR3 runs to 15 residues. CDR1 is PRHDT, CDR2 FYEKMQ, per germline (reference sequence). V dropped 6 bases and J dropped 4; count of bases not matched to a gene: 4. The CDR3 DNA sequence: TGTGCCAGCAGGGCGACTAGCGGGAGGTCAGATACGCAGTATTTT. The encoded protein is CASRATSGRSDTQYF.

This rearrangement joins TRBV5-1 to TRBJ2-7; TRBD2 matches 8 bases. There are 18 residues in the CDR3. With V trimmed by 1 base and J by 5 bases, 17 bases remained unmatched. The germline V gene encodes CDR1 SGHRS and CDR2 YFSETQ. The CDR3 DNA is TGCGCCAGCAGCTTGTGTCTCGTTTTGCGGGAGGATATTGACGAGCAGTACTTC. Encoded protein: CASSLCLVLREDIDEQYF.

V usage is TRBV5-1 and J usage is TRBJ2-5; tentative D call: TRBD2 (6 bases). This CDR3 spans 15 amino acids. The germline gives CDR1 SGHRS, CDR2 YFSETQ. The V and J ends lost 5 bases and 11 bases respectively, with 25 bases between them. The DNA for the CDR3 is TGCGCCAGCAGTCGGGAGTCCCCGCACACCTCAAAACAGTACTTC. It translates to CASSRESPHTSKQYF.

This sequence joins TRBV5-1 and TRBJ1-1; no clear D gene. CDR1 SGHRS and CDR2 YFSETQ come from the germline V gene. This CDR3 comprises 13 residues. Trimming cost V 5 bases and J 1 base, with 9 bases left between them. CDR3: CASRTVTNTEAFF. CDR3 in DNA: TGCGCCAGCAGAACAGTTACGAACACTGAAGCTTTCTTT.

This clone was counted a few times. V and J are TRBV5-6 and TRBJ1-2, with unresolved D. In germline, CDR1 is SGHDT, CDR2 YYEEEE. This CDR3 has 15 amino acids. Between the trimmed V and J ends, which lost 2 bases and 4 bases, there was a span of 15 bases. CDR3 region: CASSFGVLRLYGYTF. CDR3 coding DNA: TGTGCCAGCAGCTTCGGAGTCCTTCGGCTCTATGGCTACACCTTC. Full variable domain (missing parts from reference TRBV5-6 and TRBJ1-2): DAGVTQSPTHLIKTRGQQVTLRCSPKSGHDTVSWYQQALGQGPQFIFQYYEEEERQRGNFPDRFSGHQFPNYSSELNVNALLLGDSALYLCASSFGVLRLYGYTFGSGTRLTVV.

The chain has TRBV29-1 and TRBJ1-1; 10 bases align to TRBD1. Germline CDR1 SQVTM, CDR2 ANQGSEA. CDR3 length equals 15 residues. V shed 2 bases, J shed 10 bases, and the junction held 13 bases outside the gene matches. The CDR3: CSVESAGTGVFVAFF. The CDR3, as DNA: TGCAGCGTTGAATCGGCCGGGACAGGGGTTTTTGTAGCTTTCTTT. The variable domain in full, with the rest retrieved from reference TRBV29-1 and TRBJ1-1, is SAVISQKPSRDICQRGTSLTIQCQVDSQVTMMFWYRQQPGQSLTLIATANQGSEATYESGFVIDKFPISRPNLTFSTLTVSNMSPEDSSIYLCSVESAGTGVFVAFFGQGTRLTVV.

V usage is TRBV6-5 and J usage is TRBJ1-1, with D perhaps TRBD1 (5 bases). Germline CDR1 is MNHEY and CDR2 is SVGAGI. The V end lost 5 bases, the J end lost 0 bases, and 13 bases lay between the germline ends. There are 15 residues in the CDR3. The CDR3 coding sequence is TGTGCCAGCAGTCGCGACAGTTCCTTGAACACTGAAGCTTTCTTT. Protein: CASSRDSSLNTEAFF.

The chain couples TRBV28 to TRBJ1-1, with D possibly TRBD1 on 5 matching bases. Deletions cut 3 bases from V and 3 bases from J, with 11 bases between. The CDR3 is 14 amino acids. CDR1 is MDHEN, CDR2 SYDVKM, per germline. CDR3 DNA: TGTGCCAGCAGTTTGTTAGGGGCTCACACTGAAGCTTTCTTT. This translates into CASSLLGAHTEAFF.

This rearrangement joins TRBV9 to TRBJ2-2, with D perhaps matching TRBD2 (6 bases). CDR1 SGDLS and CDR2 YYNGEE come from the germline V gene. CDR3 length equals 15 residues. V was shortened by 0 bases and J by 4 bases, with 10 bases between the two germline ends. Here the CDR3 DNA reads TGTGCCAGCAGCGTAGTGCGGGATGGCACCGGGGAGCTGTTTTTT. This gives the protein CASSVVRDGTGELFF.

The rearrangement links TRBV4-1 to TRBJ1-5; D unresolved. V was shortened by 5 bases and J by 3 bases, with 20 bases between the two germline ends. Germline lookup yields CDR1 MGHRA and CDR2 YSYEKL. The CDR3 sequence is 17 residues long. The CDR3 spells CASSYKPGAMINQPQHF. CDR3 in DNA: TGCGCCAGCAGCTATAAACCCGGAGCCATGATCAATCAGCCCCAGCATTTT.

The chain employs TRBV6-1 and TRBJ1-4; the D is unclear. Deletions cut 7 bases from V and 8 bases from J, with 14 bases between. From germline, CDR1 is MNHNS and CDR2 SASEGT. This CDR3 has 13 residues. The CDR3 sequence is CASNRKGDEKLFF. The CDR3 nucleotides are TGTGCCAGCAATCGAAAGGGAGACGAAAAACTGTTTTTT.

The chain combines TRBV4-1 with TRBJ2-5, with D tentatively TRBD2 (6 bases). This CDR3 is 17 amino acids long. CDR1 and CDR2 from the germline V gene are MGHRA and YSYEKL. V was shortened by 0 bases and J by 1 base, with 15 bases between the two germline ends. The DNA for the CDR3 is TGCGCCAGCAGCCAAGATCCGAGCGGAGGGTCCCAAGAGACCCAGTACTTC. This encodes CASSQDPSGGSQETQYF.

This clone was picked up a small number of times. The chain employs TRBV5-6 and TRBJ1-2; D possibly corresponds to TRBD1 (5 bases). Trimming pared 2 bases from V and 2 bases from J, leaving 10 bases between. Germline CDR1 is SGHDT and CDR2 is YYEEEE. The CDR3 contains 14 residues. The CDR3 is CASSFATDNYGYTF. CDR3 nucleotides: TGTGCCAGCAGCTTTGCGACAGACAACTATGGCTACACCTTC.

The chain recombines TRBV11-3 with TRBJ1-2; no definite D call. Trimming pared 2 bases from V and 1 base from J, leaving 14 bases between. The CDR3 consists of 16 residues. From germline, CDR1 is SGHNT and CDR2 YENEEA. DNA of the CDR3: TGTGCCAGCAGCTTATATGTTTTTGGGAGTAACTATGGCTACACCTTC. Protein: CASSLYVFGSNYGYTF.

This clone has just one count. The J gene is TRBJ2-7, the V gene TRBV29-1; 9 bases map to TRBD1. This CDR3 has 14 residues. Trimming took 4 bases from V and 3 from J; bases not matched to a gene: 7. Germline V gene data show CDR1 as SQVTM and CDR2 as ANQGSEA. CDR3 amino acids: CSVVGDRENYEQYF. The CDR3 region has the DNA TGCAGCGTTGTTGGGGACAGGGAGAACTACGAGCAGTACTTC.

This sequence joins TRBV6-6 and TRBJ1-1; 7 positions match TRBD1. Trimming took 0 bases from V and 13 from J; bases not matched to a gene: 5. Germline-derived CDR1 and CDR2 are MNHNY and SVGAGI (reference sequence). The CDR3 runs 12 residues. The CDR3: CASSYSGTAVFF. The CDR3, as DNA: TGTGCCAGCAGTTACTCCGGGACAGCCGTTTTCTTT.

The V gene is TRBV19, the J gene TRBJ2-3; D is perhaps TRBD1 (6 bases). Germline values: CDR1 LNHDA, CDR2 SQIVND (reference sequence). The length of the CDR3 is 15 residues. The germline V and J ends were trimmed by 6 bases and 4 bases, with 17 bases remaining between them. CDR3 protein: CASRGYREGSDTQYF. The CDR3 nucleotides read TGTGCCAGTAGAGGTTACAGGGAAGGATCAGATACGCAGTATTTT. The full variable domain, its missing parts supplied by reference TRBV19 and TRBJ2-3, is DGGITQSPKYLFRKEGQNVTLSCEQNLNHDAMYWYRQDPGQGLRLIYYSQIVNDFQKGDIAEGYSVSREKKESFPLTVTSAQKNPTAFYLCASRGYREGSDTQYFGPGTRLTVL.

The chain recombines TRBV10-2 with TRBJ1-3; possible D gene TRBD1, 5 bases. CDR1 and CDR2 (germline): WSHSY, SAAADI. The V and J ends lost 3 bases and 0 bases respectively, with 9 bases between them. CDR3 size: 15 residues. The CDR3 nucleotides are TGCGCCAGCAGTGAAATAGGGGACTCTGGAAACACCATATATTTT. This gives the protein CASSEIGDSGNTIYF.

The rearrangement uses TRBV6-1 and TRBJ1-3; no clear D gene. Per germline, CDR1 MNHNS and CDR2 SASEGT. Trimming took 2 bases from V and 0 from J, leaving 5 bases between them. This CDR3 has 14 residues. CDR3 in amino acids: CASSELASGNTIYF. CDR3 DNA sequence: TGTGCCAGCAGTGAACTGGCCTCTGGAAACACCATATATTTT.

CDR3 sequence: CASSSLQGASSPLHF. CDR3 nucleotide sequence: TGTGCCAGCAGTTCTTTGCAGGGGGCGAGTTCACCCCTCCACTTT. The chain links TRBV27 to TRBJ1-6; 8 bases match TRBD1. Germline-derived CDR1 and CDR2 are MNHEY and SMNVEV (reference sequence). J was trimmed by 9 bases and V by 4 bases; bases with no gene match: 8. The CDR3 loop spans 15 amino acids.

This chain connects TRBV7-8 to TRBJ2-1, with D maybe TRBD2 (6 bases). CDR1 and CDR2 from the germline V gene are SGHVS and FQNEAQ. The CDR3 covers 15 residues. V was cut by 0 bases and J by 5 bases, with 11 bases left in between. CDR3 nucleotide sequence: TGTGCCAGCAGCTTAGCTAGTCTAGCGCACAATGAGCAGTTCTTC. Amino acids: CASSLASLAHNEQFF.

The chain combines TRBV28 with TRBJ1-2; 10 bases align to TRBD1. From germline, CDR1 is MDHEN and CDR2 SYDVKM. J gave up 6 bases and V 3 bases, and 4 bases lay outside the gene matches. The CDR3 spans 14 residues. Written as DNA, the CDR3 is TGTGCCAGCAGTTTCGGGACAGGGGTCGATGGCTACACCTTC. Its translation: CASSFGTGVDGYTF.

The rearrangement uses TRBV28 and TRBJ2-1; 10 bases are a match to TRBD2. The CDR3 spans 18 residues. CDR1 and CDR2 (germline): MDHEN, SYDVKM. Losses at the gene ends were 6 bases for V and 0 bases for J; bases not matched to a gene: 11. The CDR3 reads CASSYSGLAVSSYNEQFF. As DNA, the CDR3 is TGTGCCAGCAGCTACTCCGGACTAGCGGTTAGCTCCTACAATGAGCAGTTCTTC.